These 24 T cell receptor beta chains were all obtained from the same sample, sequenced in a study of T-cell memory formation after mild COVID-19 (dated by TCRdb to about 2021). The library was generated by 5' RACE. The sample was run on an Illumina NovaSeq 6000. The public reads were reanalyzed by TCRdb: fastp trimming at Q25, MiXCR alignment, in-frame beta chains only. When rows share a CDR3 protein, they turn into one entry using the most common DNA and genes. Here the sample has 110,000 or so distinct CDR3 sequences; approximately 22% occur a single time. Approximately 41% of the sample is held by the ten biggest clonotypes. Sequences were obtained from PBMCs or a T cell subset sorted from them (not recorded which). The source is a man between 18 and 35 years old who had mild COVID-19 (a few samples of this study predate the infection). The sample titles of this study are shuffled in the database, so cell type and time point are left out; the donor was told from shared clones.

This clonotype has only a few counts. This chain joins TRBV5-6 and TRBJ2-5; D is unclear. The V gene's germline CDR1 is SGHDT and CDR2 YYEEEE. The CDR3 is 13 residues long. The V end lost 1 base, the J end lost 5 bases, and 9 bases lay between the germline ends. The CDR3 loop is CASSLSPHETQYF. In DNA form, the CDR3 reads TGTGCCAGCAGCTTGAGTCCTCACGAGACCCAGTACTTC. The variable domain in full, with the rest retrieved from reference TRBV5-6 and TRBJ2-5, is DAGVTQSPTHLIKTRGQQVTLRCSPKSGHDTVSWYQQALGQGPQFIFQYYEEEERQRGNFPDRFSGHQFPNYSSELNVNALLLGDSALYLCASSLSPHETQYFGPGTRLLVL.

This clonotype showed up just a few times. The chain links TRBV2 to TRBJ2-3, with 9 bases matching TRBD2. The V gene's germline CDR1 is SNHLY and CDR2 FYNNEI. This CDR3 is 17 amino acids long. V shed 3 bases and J 2 bases; nucleotides not matched to a gene: 9. CDR3 sequence: CASSETLTGLATDTQYF. For the CDR3, the DNA is TGTGCCAGCAGTGAGACCTTGACGGGACTAGCCACAGATACGCAGTATTTT.

The chain combines TRBV27 with TRBJ2-2; either TRBD1 or TRBD2 may supply D (5 bases each). This CDR3 contains 13 residues. Trimming cost V 2 bases and J 7 bases, with 8 bases left between them. Germline CDR1 is MNHEY and CDR2 is SMNVEV (reference sequence). The CDR3 nucleotides are TGTGCCAGCAGTTTAGGGGGTGGCGGGGAGCTGTTTTTT. Translated: CASSLGGGGELFF.

J is TRBJ2-7 and V is TRBV10-1; tentative D call: TRBD1 (5 bases). Deletions cut 7 bases from V and 0 bases from J, with 13 bases between. This CDR3 contains 14 residues. CDR1 and CDR2 (germline): WNHNN, SYGVQD (reference sequence). In nucleotides, the CDR3 is TGCGCCAGCACCCAGGGTCCCTACTCCTACGAGCAGTACGTC. It yields the protein CASTQGPYSYEQYV.

The chain combines TRBV7-9 with TRBJ1-3; no firm D call. The ends were cut back, 3 bases at V and 2 bases at J, with 14 bases in the middle. Germline V gene lookup returns CDR1 SEHNR and CDR2 FQNEAQ (reference sequence). The CDR3 has 16 residues. Here the CDR3 reads CASSFLSQRTGNTIYF. The CDR3 bases are TGTGCCAGCAGCTTCCTGAGCCAGAGGACTGGAAACACCATATATTTT. Together with reference TRBV7-9 and TRBJ1-3, the CDR3 gives the full variable domain: DTGVSQNPRHKITKRGQNVTFRCDPISEHNRLYWYRQTLGQGPEFLTYFQNEAQLEKSRLLSDRFSAERPKGSFSTLEIQRTEQGDSAMYLCASSFLSQRTGNTIYFGEGSWLTVV.

This clonotype was detected a few times. V gene TRBV5-1 combines with J gene TRBJ2-5; weak D call: TRBD2 (6 bases). CDR1 is SGHRS, CDR2 YFSETQ, per germline. This CDR3 comprises 17 residues. V was pared by 0 bases and J by 3 bases, with 18 bases between. The CDR3 loop is CASSLVAGAAGKETQYF. The CDR3 nucleotides read TGCGCCAGCAGCTTGGTCGCCGGGGCGGCGGGGAAAGAGACCCAGTACTTC.

This clonotype was counted ten times or more. The V and J genes are TRBV24-1 and TRBJ1-1; D gene ambiguous. CDR1 is KGHDR and CDR2 is SFDVKD in the germline V gene. Deletions cut 3 bases from V and 5 bases from J, with 3 bases between. This CDR3 spans 11 amino acids. Written as DNA, the CDR3 is TGTGCCACCAGTGATCGGACTGAAGCTTTCTTT. Residues: CATSDRTEAFF.

This chain connects TRBV12-3 or TRBV12-4 to TRBJ2-1, with a tentative D call TRBD1 (5 bases). The CDR3 spans 12 residues. V shed 7 bases and J shed 3 bases, with 7 bases lying between them. CDR3 sequence: CASKDSYNEQFF. DNA for the CDR3: TGTGCCAGCAAAGACAGCTACAATGAGCAGTTCTTC.

This clonotype was seen repeatedly, ten times or more. This chain uses TRBV25-1 with TRBJ1-6; D might be TRBD1 (6 bases). Germline values: CDR1 MGHDK, CDR2 SYGVNS. The CDR3 has 14 residues. V lost 3 bases to trimming and J lost 8 bases, with 11 bases between them. CDR3 bases: TGTGCCAGCAGTGACTACAGGGAGTATTCACCCCTCCACTTT. This gives the protein CASSDYREYSPLHF.

The table lists this clonotype with a few counts. V and J are TRBV5-1 and TRBJ2-1; D gene ambiguous. Per germline, CDR1 SGHRS and CDR2 YFSETQ. This CDR3 comprises 17 residues. The V end lost 0 bases, the J end lost 2 bases, and 15 bases lay between the germline ends. CDR3 loop: CASSLELSGGPYNEQFF. The CDR3 nucleotides read TGCGCCAGCAGCTTGGAACTCAGTGGTGGTCCCTACAATGAGCAGTTCTTC.

This clonotype was observed at least ten times. The rearrangement uses TRBV27 and TRBJ2-7; TRBD2 might be the D (5 bases). The CDR3 loop spans 15 amino acids. Trimming took off 1 base at V and 5 bases at J, with 15 bases between the two ends. CDR1 is MNHEY, CDR2 SMNVEV, per germline (reference sequence). The chain's CDR3 is CASSLYALAGNEQYF. The CDR3 nucleotides are TGTGCCAGCAGTTTATACGCCCTAGCTGGGAACGAGCAGTACTTC.

In its sample, this clonotype was seen a few times. This chain connects TRBV6-1 to TRBJ1-1; 11 nucleotides align to TRBD1. CDR1 is MNHNS, CDR2 SASEGT, per germline. This CDR3 is built from 16 residues. Trimming at V came to 1 base and at J to 5 bases, leaving 6 bases not matched to a gene. The CDR3 loop reads CASSEGPGQGGTEAFF. DNA of the CDR3: TGTGCCAGCAGTGAAGGACCGGGACAGGGGGGTACTGAAGCTTTCTTT.

This chain joins TRBV5-1 and TRBJ2-1; tentatively, D is TRBD1 (7 bases). Per the germline V gene, CDR1 is SGHRS and CDR2 is YFSETQ. V was pared by 4 bases and J by 6 bases, with 14 bases between. CDR3 size: 14 residues. CDR3: CASSGSGGLNEQFF. The CDR3 region has the DNA TGCGCCAGCAGCGGTTCAGGGGGGCTCAATGAGCAGTTCTTC.

The chain couples TRBV4-3 to TRBJ1-6; 7 bases agree with TRBD1. Per the germline V gene, CDR1 is LGHNA and CDR2 is YSLEER. Trimming took 3 bases from V and 6 from J; bases not matched to a gene: 8. The length of the CDR3 is 16 residues. The CDR3 here is CASSHMTGTVNSPLHF. CDR3 in DNA: TGCGCCAGCAGCCACATGACCGGGACAGTTAATTCACCCCTCCACTTT.

The chain combines TRBV24-1 with TRBJ1-1; D may be TRBD1 (6 bases). Germline-derived CDR1 and CDR2 are KGHDR and SFDVKD. V lost 3 bases, J lost 8 bases, and 12 bases lay in between. The length of the CDR3 is 13 residues. CDR3 protein: CATSDDGQLEAFF. CDR3 nucleotides: TGTGCCACCAGTGATGACGGACAGTTGGAAGCTTTCTTT.

This chain links TRBV4-3 with TRBJ1-1; a weak D match, TRBD1 (5 bases). CDR1 and CDR2 from the germline V gene are LGHNA and YSLEER. CDR3 size: 15 residues. Trimming took 3 bases from V and 4 from J, leaving 15 bases between them. The CDR3 loop is CASSQGRWRGTEAFF. As DNA, the CDR3 is TGCGCCAGCAGCCAGGGACGGTGGCGAGGCACTGAAGCTTTCTTT.

This clonotype was seen many times. This chain joins TRBV9 and TRBJ1-1; 9 bases are shared with TRBD1. Trimming took 4 bases from V and 7 from J; bases not matched to a gene: 5. The germline V gene has CDR1 SGDLS and CDR2 YYNGEE. The CDR3 extends over 13 amino acids. The CDR3 DNA sequence: TGTGCCAGCAGCCCGGACAGGGGAAATGAAGCTTTCTTT. Its translation: CASSPDRGNEAFF.

This rearrangement joins TRBV6-2 or TRBV6-3 to TRBJ2-2; the D is unclear. The CDR3 covers 15 residues. Trimming pared 2 bases from V and 6 bases from J, leaving 13 bases between. Per germline, CDR1 MNHEY and CDR2 SVGEGT. CDR3 nucleotides: TGTGCCAGCAGTTACGAGGTAGCCTGGGCCGGGGAGCTGTTTTTT. As protein: CASSYEVAWAGELFF.

This clonotype occurred once. V gene TRBV12-3 or TRBV12-4 combines with J gene TRBJ1-4, with D unclear. Trimming stripped 5 bases from V and 8 bases from J, with 9 bases between. This CDR3 is 12 amino acids long. CDR3 region: CASSPAGEKLFF. For the CDR3, the DNA is TGTGCCAGCAGTCCAGCGGGGGAAAAACTGTTTTTT.

The chain recombines TRBV7-2 with TRBJ2-7; possible D gene TRBD1, 5 bases. Germline V gene lookup returns CDR1 SGHTA and CDR2 FQGNSA. This CDR3 has 14 residues. Trimming pared 1 base from V and 6 bases from J, leaving 13 bases between. As DNA, the CDR3 is TGTGCCAGCAGCTTAGGGGGCGGACACATCGAGCAGTACGTC. Translated, it gives CASSLGGGHIEQYV.

This clonotype has just a few counts. A much larger clonotype is one base distant, so this may be a read error. The chain recombines TRBV27 with TRBJ2-7; no firm D call. The germline V and J ends were trimmed by 4 bases and 0 bases, with 1 base remaining between them. CDR3 size: 11 residues. The germline V gene has CDR1 MNHEY and CDR2 SMNVEV (reference sequence). This CDR3 is CASSYSYEQYV. The CDR3 nucleotides read TGTGCCAGCAGTTACTCCTACGAGCAGTACGTC.

This clonotype was picked up a small number of times. The rearrangement links TRBV6-2 or TRBV6-3 to TRBJ2-2; D could derive from TRBD1 or TRBD2 (6 bases each). Germline V CDR1 and CDR2: MNHEY, SVGEGT. This CDR3 contains 15 residues. Deletions cut 0 bases from V and 4 bases from J, with 9 bases between. The CDR3 nucleotides are TGTGCCAGCAGTTACTCCACGGGGGCCACCGGGGAGCTGTTTTTT. Its protein is CASSYSTGATGELFF.

The CDR3 spells CASTAAGNTIYF. CDR3 in DNA: TGTGCCAGTACAGCGGCTGGAAACACCATATATTTT. The chain uses TRBV28 and TRBJ1-3; D is undetermined. The CDR3 extends over 12 amino acids. Per germline, CDR1 MDHEN and CDR2 SYDVKM. V shed 9 bases and J shed 2 bases, with 8 bases lying between them.

The chain is built from TRBV7-9 and TRBJ2-7; the match to TRBD1 covers 9 bases. CDR3 size: 18 residues. The V segment lost 5 bases and the J segment 2 bases; nucleotides outside the gene matches: 16. The germline V gene encodes CDR1 SEHNR and CDR2 FQNEAQ (reference sequence). CDR3 amino acids: CASSPSVEGRDRAYEQYV. CDR3 nucleotides: TGTGCCAGCAGCCCTTCAGTCGAAGGCCGGGACAGGGCCTACGAGCAGTACGTC.